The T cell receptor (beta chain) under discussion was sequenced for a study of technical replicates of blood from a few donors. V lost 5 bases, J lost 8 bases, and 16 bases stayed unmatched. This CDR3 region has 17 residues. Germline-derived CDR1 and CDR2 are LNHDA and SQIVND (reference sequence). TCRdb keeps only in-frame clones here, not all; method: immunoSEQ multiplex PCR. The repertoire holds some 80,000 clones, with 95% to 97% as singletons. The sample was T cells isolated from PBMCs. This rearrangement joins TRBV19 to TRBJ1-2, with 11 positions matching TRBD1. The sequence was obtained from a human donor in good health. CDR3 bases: TGTGCCAGTAGTCCACTGGACAGGGGGCGCGGAGTAGGAGGCTACACCTTC. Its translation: CASSPLDRGRGVGGYTF.